Below are 27 T cell receptor beta chains sequenced from a single sample in a study of shared clonotypes between healthy human individuals. Only in-frame clones appear in the TCRdb table, and some are missing; sequencing was by immunoSEQ multiplex PCR. The sample has about 2.1 million clones, 85% to 95% seen once. Naive CD8 cells lacked CD45RO, underwent positive selection for CCR7 and left out terminally differentiated effector memory CD45RA+ cells. What was sequenced was naive CD8+ T cells from PBMCs. The receptors here all came from a man between 18 and 29 years old in good health. Some clones in this sample may be carry-over from other donors' samples.

This rearrangement joins TRBV30 to TRBJ1-2, with D possibly TRBD1 on 6 matching bases. Trimming pared 1 base from V and 2 bases from J, leaving 17 bases between. Per germline, CDR1 GTSNPN and CDR2 SVGIG (reference sequence). The CDR3 loop spans 16 amino acids. CDR3 protein: CAWSGYDGQTNYGYTF. CDR3 DNA sequence: TGTGCCTGGAGTGGTTATGACGGACAGACCAACTATGGCTACACCTTC.

The chain recombines TRBV27 with TRBJ2-7; D possibly uses TRBD1 or TRBD2 (5 bases each). Trimming pared 6 bases from V and 9 bases from J, leaving 15 bases between. CDR1 and CDR2 (germline): MNHEY, SMNVEV (reference sequence). This CDR3 comprises 12 residues. The CDR3 loop is CASSPGPLGQYF. CDR3 DNA sequence: TGTGCCAGCAGCCCGGGACCGTTAGGGCAGTACTTC.

The chain employs TRBV7-6 and TRBJ2-1; D gene uncertain. CDR1 and CDR2 from the germline V gene are SGHVS and FNYEAQ. V shed 5 bases and J shed 0 bases, with 11 bases lying between them. This CDR3 has 15 amino acids. CDR3 sequence (DNA): TGTGCCAGCAGCCCCCGGAGAGGCTCCTACAATGAGCAGTTCTTC. This sequence encodes CASSPRRGSYNEQFF.

The chain employs TRBV4-1 and TRBJ2-2; D is uncertain. This CDR3 has 16 amino acids. CDR1 and CDR2 (germline): MGHRA, YSYEKL. The germline V and J ends were trimmed by 0 bases and 2 bases, with 10 bases remaining between them. CDR3 nucleotides: TGCGCCAGCAGCCAAGATAGGGCAGGAAACACCGGGGAGCTGTTTTTT. It codes for CASSQDRAGNTGELFF.

The chain recombines TRBV9 with TRBJ2-7; TRBD2 is a possible D gene (6 bases). This CDR3 is 14 amino acids long. Trimming removed 2 bases from V and 7 bases from J, with 16 bases in between. Germline CDR1 and CDR2: SGDLS and YYNGEE. CDR3 residues: CASSVGTVTREQYF. The CDR3 bases are TGTGCCAGCAGCGTGGGGACGGTGACTAGGGAGCAGTACTTC.

To note about this clone: Other nucleotide sequences from this sample produce the same CDR3. This chain connects TRBV7-9 to TRBJ2-7; D uncertain. The V end lost 1 base, the J end lost 5 bases, and 6 bases lay between the germline ends. The CDR3 is 12 amino acids. CDR1 and CDR2 from the germline V gene are SEHNR and FQNEAQ (reference sequence). CDR3 sequence: CASSLGKNEQYF. The CDR3 nucleotides are TGTGCCAGCAGCTTAGGCAAGAACGAGCAGTACTTC.

Remarks on this clone: Other DNA sequences in the same sample also yield this CDR3. The V and J genes are TRBV2 and TRBJ1-3; D perhaps matches TRBD1 (6 bases). V lost 2 bases to trimming and J lost 0 bases, with 8 bases between them. Germline V gene data show CDR1 as SNHLY and CDR2 as FYNNEI. CDR3 length: 15 residues. In DNA form, the CDR3 reads TGTGCCAGCAGTGAAAGGGGGAACTCTGGAAACACCATATATTTT. Its protein is CASSERGNSGNTIYF.

As for this clone: The same CDR3 is also encoded by other DNA sequences in this sample. The gene calls are TRBV7-8 and TRBJ2-7; 9 nucleotides match TRBD2. Germline-derived CDR1 and CDR2 are SGHVS and FQNEAQ. CDR3 length: 14 residues. The trim removed 0 bases at V and 3 bases at J, leaving 0 bases unmatched. The CDR3: CASSLASGSYEQYF. The CDR3 coding sequence is TGTGCCAGCAGCTTAGCTAGCGGGAGCTACGAGCAGTACTTC.

V is TRBV4-1 and J is TRBJ2-2; 10 bases fit TRBD2. Looked up from germline, CDR1 is MGHRA and CDR2 is YSYEKL. The CDR3 contains 19 residues. V lost 4 bases and J lost 6; bases outside the gene matches: 17. The CDR3 nucleotides are TGCGCCAGCAGCCCAATCTTGGATAGCGGGAGGTTAAAAGCCGGGGAGCTGTTTTTT. Translating it yields CASSPILDSGRLKAGELFF.

This rearrangement joins TRBV12-5 to TRBJ2-2; no definite D call. In germline, CDR1 is LGHNT, CDR2 FRNRAP. The CDR3 runs 13 residues. V was shortened by 6 bases and J by 7 bases, with 12 bases between the two germline ends. CDR3 coding DNA: TGTGCTAGTGGGTTCACCGGCGGCGGGGAGCTGTTTTTT. Translating gives CASGFTGGGELFF.

On this clone: The same CDR3 can be traced to other DNA sequences in this sample. The genes are TRBV5-1 and TRBJ2-7; D ambiguous. V lost 0 bases to trimming and J lost 2 bases, with 6 bases between them. The CDR3 is 13 residues long. CDR1 and CDR2 (germline): SGHRS, YFSETQ. For the CDR3, the DNA is TGCGCCAGCAGCTTGGGTTCGGCCTACGAGCAGTACTTC. It encodes CASSLGSAYEQYF.

On this clone: It may be a read error: a sequence one base away is much more abundant. The chain joins TRBV5-4 to TRBJ2-7, with no clear D. The V gene lost 5 bases and the J gene lost 0 bases, with 6 bases spanning the gap. The germline V gene has CDR1 SGHNT and CDR2 YYREEE (reference sequence). The CDR3 is 12 amino acids. This chain's CDR3 is CASRPSSYEQYF. In nucleotides, the CDR3 is TGTGCCAGCAGGCCGAGCTCCTACGAGCAGTACTTC. Full variable domain (outside the CDR3, taken from reference TRBV5-4 and TRBJ2-7): ETGVTQSPTHLIKTRGQQVTLRCSSQSGHNTVSWYQQALGQGPQFIFQYYREEENGRGNFPPRFSGLQFPNYSSELNVNALELDDSALYLCASRPSSYEQYFGPGTRLTVT.

The rearrangement uses TRBV27 and TRBJ1-1; 8 bases are a match to TRBD1. The germline V gene has CDR1 MNHEY and CDR2 SMNVEV (reference sequence). The CDR3 contains 15 residues. V shed 2 bases and J 2 bases; nucleotides not matched to a gene: 4. CDR3 in amino acids: CASSLKDRVNTEAFF. CDR3 DNA sequence: TGTGCCAGCAGTTTAAAGGACAGGGTCAACACTGAAGCTTTCTTT.

The rearrangement links TRBV28 to TRBJ1-5; possibly TRBD1 for D (5 bases). In germline, CDR1 is MDHEN, CDR2 SYDVKM. The CDR3 length is 13 residues. Between the trimmed V and J ends, which lost 3 bases and 4 bases, there was a span of 7 bases. CDR3 amino acids: CASSFGANQPQHF. The CDR3 DNA reads TGTGCCAGCAGTTTCGGGGCGAATCAGCCCCAGCATTTT.

The chain carries TRBV10-1 and TRBJ2-1; 7 bases agree with TRBD2. This CDR3 contains 15 residues. The V segment lost 5 bases and the J segment 2 bases; nucleotides outside the gene matches: 6. Germline V lookup: CDR1 WNHNN, CDR2 SYGVQD (reference sequence). This chain's CDR3 is CASSNREVAYNEQFF. The CDR3 DNA reads as TGCGCCAGCAGTAACCGGGAGGTAGCCTACAATGAGCAGTTCTTC.

The rearrangement joins TRBV11-2 to TRBJ2-7; D uncertain. Germline CDR1 reads SGHAT; CDR2 reads FQNNGV. The CDR3 is made up of 12 amino acids. The V and J ends lost 4 bases and 5 bases respectively, with 9 bases between them. In DNA, the CDR3 is TGTGCCAGCAGCTCAGACATGCACGAGCAGTACTTC. Its translation is CASSSDMHEQYF. Full variable domain (outside the CDR3, taken from reference TRBV11-2 and TRBJ2-7): EAGVAQSPRYKIIEKRQSVAFWCNPISGHATLYWYQQILGQGPKLLIQFQNNGVVDDSQLPKDRFSAERLKGVDSTLKIQPAKLEDSAVYLCASSSDMHEQYFGPGTRLTVT.

CDR3 coding DNA: TGTGCCAGCAGGCTGGGGAACACTGAAGCTTTCTTT. It codes for CASRLGNTEAFF. The J gene is TRBJ1-1, the V gene TRBV2; D gene unclear. This CDR3 has 12 residues. Germline V gene sequence: CDR1 SNHLY, CDR2 FYNNEI. Trimming took off 6 bases at V and 1 base at J, with 6 bases between the two ends.

This rearrangement joins TRBV28 to TRBJ1-5; D is undetermined. CDR3 length: 16 residues. Per the germline V gene, CDR1 is MDHEN and CDR2 is SYDVKM. The V gene lost 0 bases and the J gene lost 4 bases, with 13 bases spanning the gap. CDR3 residues: CASSLWVSGRNQPQHF. The CDR3 nucleotides read TGTGCCAGCAGTTTATGGGTGTCCGGCAGGAATCAGCCCCAGCATTTT. Looking up the rest from reference TRBV28 and TRBJ1-5 gives the full variable domain: DVKVTQSSRYLVKRTGEKVFLECVQDMDHENMFWYRQDPGLGLRLIYFSYDVKMKEKGDIPEGYSVSREKKERFSLILESASTNQTSMYLCASSLWVSGRNQPQHFGDGTRLSIL.

This clone has only a few counts. Other DNA variants within this sample encode the same CDR3. V and J are TRBV7-9 and TRBJ1-1, with D maybe TRBD1 (6 bases). The CDR3 is 14 amino acids. Per the germline V gene, CDR1 is SEHNR and CDR2 is FQNEAQ (reference sequence). V was trimmed by 4 bases and J by 2 bases, leaving 11 bases between them. Here the CDR3 DNA reads TGTGCCAGCAGCTCCCGGACAGATAACACTGAAGCTTTCTTT. Protein: CASSSRTDNTEAFF.

The chain carries TRBV5-8 and TRBJ2-2, with 7 positions matching TRBD1. Germline values: CDR1 SGHTS, CDR2 YDEGEE. Trimming cost V 2 bases and J 1 base; bases outside gene matches: 5. The CDR3 is 16 amino acids. The CDR3: CASSLTTGENTGELFF. Here the CDR3 DNA reads TGTGCCAGCAGCTTAACCACAGGGGAGAACACCGGGGAGCTGTTTTTT. Combining the CDR3 with reference TRBV5-8 and TRBJ2-2 gives the whole variable domain EAGVTQSPTHLIKTRGQQATLRCSPISGHTSVYWYQQALGLGLQFLLWYDEGEERNRGNFPPRFSGRQFPNYSSELNVNALELEDSALYLCASSLTTGENTGELFFGEGSRLTVL.

The V and J genes are TRBV14 and TRBJ2-7, with 10 bases fitting TRBD1. This CDR3 has 15 amino acids. V shed 4 bases, J shed 5 bases, and the junction held 8 bases outside the gene matches. Germline V gene sequence: CDR1 SGHDN, CDR2 FVKESK. CDR3 amino acids: CASSLGTGEVHEQYF. The CDR3 DNA reads TGTGCCAGCAGCCTGGGGACAGGGGAGGTCCACGAGCAGTACTTC.

The gene calls are TRBV5-8 and TRBJ2-1; D unresolved. The V end was cut by 7 bases, the J end by 0 bases, with 14 bases between. CDR1 and CDR2 (germline): SGHTS, YDEGEE. CDR3 size: 15 residues. The CDR3, as DNA: TGTGCCAGCTGCCCGGACGTTAGCTCCTACAATGAGCAGTTCTTC. This translates into CASCPDVSSYNEQFF. Complete variable domain (other parts from reference TRBV5-8 and TRBJ2-1): EAGVTQSPTHLIKTRGQQATLRCSPISGHTSVYWYQQALGLGLQFLLWYDEGEERNRGNFPPRFSGRQFPNYSSELNVNALELEDSALYLCASCPDVSSYNEQFFGPGTRLTVL.

This clone appeared once. The chain is built from TRBV9 and TRBJ1-1; D gene unclear. V was shortened by 0 bases and J by 0 bases, with 15 bases between the two germline ends. Per the germline V gene, CDR1 is SGDLS and CDR2 is YYNGEE. This CDR3 comprises 17 residues. In DNA form, the CDR3 reads TGTGCCAGCAGCGTAGGGGGAAGACCAAACATGAACACTGAAGCTTTCTTT. Its protein is CASSVGGRPNMNTEAFF. The full variable domain, rest sourced from reference TRBV9 and TRBJ1-1, is DSGVTQTPKHLITATGQRVTLRCSPRSGDLSVYWYQQSLDQGLQFLIQYYNGEERAKGNILERFSAQQFPDLHSELNLSSLELGDSALYFCASSVGGRPNMNTEAFFGQGTRLTVV.

The rearrangement uses TRBV7-9 and TRBJ2-7; D ambiguous. The CDR3 is made up of 15 amino acids. Trimming pared 5 bases from V and 3 bases from J, leaving 17 bases between. CDR1 is SEHNR, CDR2 FQNEAQ, per germline (reference sequence). The CDR3 region is CASSTTPYPFYEQYF. The CDR3 bases are TGTGCCAGCAGCACCACACCTTACCCTTTCTACGAGCAGTACTTC.

This clone was picked up a small number of times. The same CDR3 also results from other DNA sequences found in this sample. The chain carries TRBV7-9 and TRBJ2-7; 9 positions agree with TRBD1. The CDR3 is 14 amino acids. The germline CDR1 and CDR2 sequences are SEHNR and FQNEAQ (reference sequence). V lost 3 bases and J lost 3; bases outside the gene matches: 3. CDR3 in amino acids: CASSLGTGSYEQYF. In DNA, the CDR3 is TGTGCCAGCAGCTTGGGGACAGGGAGCTACGAGCAGTACTTC.

The V and J genes are TRBV11-3 and TRBJ2-7; perhaps D is TRBD1 or TRBD2 (5 bases each). The germline CDR1 and CDR2 sequences are SGHNT and YENEEA. Trimming left V 0 bases short and J 1 base short, with 7 bases between. The CDR3 runs 14 residues. Here the CDR3 DNA reads TGTGCCAGCAGCTTAGAGAGGGGTTCCTACGAGCAGTACTTC. It encodes CASSLERGSYEQYF.

The chain combines TRBV7-8 with TRBJ2-4; tentatively, D is TRBD1 (6 bases). The CDR3 is 18 amino acids. CDR1 and CDR2 from the germline V gene are SGHVS and FQNEAQ. V lost 2 bases, J lost 0 bases, and 17 bases lay in between. The DNA for the CDR3 is TGTGCCAGCAGCTTAACGGGACAAACAGACCTAGCCAAAAACATTCAGTACTTC. Translating gives CASSLTGQTDLAKNIQYF. The full variable domain, in which reference TRBV7-8 and TRBJ2-4 provide the parts outside the CDR3, is GAGVSQSPRYKVAKRGQDVALRCDPISGHVSLFWYQQALGQGPEFLTYFQNEAQLDKSGLPSDRFFAERPEGSVSTLKIQRTQQEDSAVYLCASSLTGQTDLAKNIQYFGAGTRLSVL.